This T cell receptor beta chain was captured by sequencing in a study of T cells in Graves' hyperthyroidism and ophthalmopathy. Whole-study results and caveats: Blood also held most thyroid clonotypes expanded beyond 0.001.

It was RNA transcripts that yielded the amplified TCR beta CDR3 regions. The HTBI primer set was used in a first-round RT-PCR of the TCR CDR3. TCRdb reanalysed the multiplex PCR reads using MiXCR and keeps one entry per CDR3 protein. The repertoire has about 720,000 distinct CDR3 sequences, approximately 18% of them found once; the top ten carry 16%. In this sample, this clonotype turned up many times. Its antigen is undetermined. The J segment lost 8 bases and the V segment lost 2 bases, leaving 5 bases of the junction unmatched. CDR3 size: 13 residues. Per germline, CDR1 KGHSH and CDR2 LQKENI. The sample comprised blood. V and J are TRBV18 and TRBJ1-2; TRBD1 matches 7 bases. This clonotype was obtained from a woman between 50 and 59 years old with Graves' hyperthyroidism that later progressed to Graves' ophthalmopathy. DNA of the CDR3: TGTGCCAGCTCACCAGGGACAGCCGAGGGCTACACCTTC. This codes for CASSPGTAEGYTF. The full variable domain, completed using reference TRBV18 and TRBJ1-2, is NAGVMQNPRHLVRRRGQEARLRCSPMKGHSHVYWYRQLPEEGLKFMVYLQKENIIDESGMPKERFSAEFPKEGPSILRIQQVVRGDSAAYFCASSPGTAEGYTFGSGTRLTVV.